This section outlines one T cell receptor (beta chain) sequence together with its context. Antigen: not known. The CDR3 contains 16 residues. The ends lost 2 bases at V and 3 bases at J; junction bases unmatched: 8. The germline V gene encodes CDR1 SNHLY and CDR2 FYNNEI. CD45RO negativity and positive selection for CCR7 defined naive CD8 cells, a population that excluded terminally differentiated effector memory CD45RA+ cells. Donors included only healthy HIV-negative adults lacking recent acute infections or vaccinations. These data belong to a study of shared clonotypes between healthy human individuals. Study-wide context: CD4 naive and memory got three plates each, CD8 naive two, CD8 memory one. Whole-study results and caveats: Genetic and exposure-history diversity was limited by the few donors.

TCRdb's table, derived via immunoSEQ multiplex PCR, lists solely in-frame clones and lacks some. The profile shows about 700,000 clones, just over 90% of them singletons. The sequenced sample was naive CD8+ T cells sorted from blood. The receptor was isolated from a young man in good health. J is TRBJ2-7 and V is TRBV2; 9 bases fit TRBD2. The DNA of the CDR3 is TGTGCCAGCAGTGAACCGAAGGGACTAGCAATCTACGAGCAGTACTTC. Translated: CASSEPKGLAIYEQYF.